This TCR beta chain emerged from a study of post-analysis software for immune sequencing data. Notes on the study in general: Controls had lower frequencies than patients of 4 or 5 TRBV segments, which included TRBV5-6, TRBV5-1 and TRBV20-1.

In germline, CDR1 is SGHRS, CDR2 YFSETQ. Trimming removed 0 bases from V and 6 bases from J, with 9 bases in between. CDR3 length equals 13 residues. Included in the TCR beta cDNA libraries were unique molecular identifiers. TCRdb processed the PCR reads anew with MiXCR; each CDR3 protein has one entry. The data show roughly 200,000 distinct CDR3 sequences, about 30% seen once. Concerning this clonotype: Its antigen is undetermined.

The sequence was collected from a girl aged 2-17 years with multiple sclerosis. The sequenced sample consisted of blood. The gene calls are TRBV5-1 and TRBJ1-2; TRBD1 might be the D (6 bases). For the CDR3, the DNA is TGCGCCAGCAGCTTGGCCAACAGGGATGGCTACACCTTC. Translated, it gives CASSLANRDGYTF. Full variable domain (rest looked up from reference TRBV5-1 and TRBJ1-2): KAGVTQTPRYLIKTRGQQVTLSCSPISGHRSVSWYQQTPGQGLQFLFEYFSETQRNKGNFPGRFSGRQFSNSRSEMNVSTLELGDSALYLCASSLANRDGYTFGSGTRLTVV.